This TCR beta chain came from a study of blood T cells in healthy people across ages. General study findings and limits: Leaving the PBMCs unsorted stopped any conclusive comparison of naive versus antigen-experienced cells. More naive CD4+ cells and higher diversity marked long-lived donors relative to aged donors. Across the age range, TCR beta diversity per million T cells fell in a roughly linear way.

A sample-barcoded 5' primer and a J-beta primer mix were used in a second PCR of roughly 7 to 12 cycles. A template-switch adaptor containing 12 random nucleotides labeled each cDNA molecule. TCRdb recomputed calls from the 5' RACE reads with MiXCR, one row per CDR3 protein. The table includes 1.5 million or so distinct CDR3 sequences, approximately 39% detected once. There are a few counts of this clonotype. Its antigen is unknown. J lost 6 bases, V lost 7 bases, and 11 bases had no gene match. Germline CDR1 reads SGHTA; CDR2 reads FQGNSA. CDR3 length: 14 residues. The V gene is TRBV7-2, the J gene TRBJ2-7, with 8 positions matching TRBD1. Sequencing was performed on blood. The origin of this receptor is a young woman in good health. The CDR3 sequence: CASTDRGFLGEQYF. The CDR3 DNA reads TGTGCCAGCACAGACAGGGGTTTTTTGGGCGAGCAGTACTTC.